The 9 T cell receptor beta chains given below trace back to one sample, sequenced in a study of shared T cell receptors in the human thymus. Only in-frame clones appear in the TCRdb table, and some are missing; sequencing was by immunoSEQ multiplex PCR. Here the sample spans about 660,000 clones, roughly 88% being singletons. In addition, the sample was reused for a study of human thymus T cells.

Material: thymocytes. These receptors were collected from a boy younger than two with a congenital heart defect.

The chain is built from TRBV7-9 and TRBJ2-1, with 10 positions matching TRBD1. V was pared by 3 bases and J by 4 bases, with 6 bases of the junction left unmatched. The CDR3 runs 16 residues. Per germline, CDR1 SEHNR and CDR2 FQNEAQ (reference sequence). CDR3 in amino acids: CASSFVLDRGYNEQFF. The CDR3 nucleotides are TGTGCCAGCAGCTTTGTTCTGGACAGGGGGTACAATGAGCAGTTCTTC.

The CDR3 is CASSLCPDHLQGPNEQFF. The CDR3 DNA follows: TGTGCCAGCAGCTTGTGTCCGGACCACCTACAGGGGCCGAATGAGCAGTTCTTC. The chain couples TRBV5-5 to TRBJ2-1; 7 nucleotides align to TRBD1. V lost 1 base to trimming and J lost 7 bases; unmatched junction nucleotides: 17. There are 18 residues in the CDR3. The germline V gene encodes CDR1 SGHKS and CDR2 YYEKEE (reference sequence). Using reference TRBV5-5 and TRBJ2-1 for the parts outside the CDR3, the full variable domain is DAGVTQSPTHLIKTRGQQVTLRCSPISGHKSVSWYQQVLGQGPQFIFQYYEKEERGRGNFPDRFSARQFPNYSSELNVNALLLGDSALYLCASSLCPDHLQGPNEQFFGPGTRLTVL.

The chain combines TRBV6-5 with TRBJ2-7, with 9 bases matching TRBD1. V dropped 6 bases and J dropped 4; count of bases not matched to a gene: 10. CDR1 and CDR2 (germline): MNHEY, SVGAGI. The CDR3 extends over 15 amino acids. The DNA of the CDR3 is TGTGCCAGCAGCTCCGTGGGGGACAGGGTGTACGAGCAGTACTTC. It codes for CASSSVGDRVYEQYF.

The chain couples TRBV6-5 to TRBJ2-7, with a possible D match to TRBD1 (6 bases). CDR1 MNHEY and CDR2 SVGAGI come from the germline V gene. The germline V and J ends were trimmed by 0 bases and 2 bases, with 11 bases remaining between them. There are 15 residues in the CDR3. The CDR3 coding sequence is TGTGCCAGCAGTTACTCGACCAGGGGACCCTACGAGCAGTACTTC. It translates to CASSYSTRGPYEQYF.

The rearrangement joins TRBV25-1 to TRBJ1-2; D possibly corresponds to TRBD1 (5 bases). Trimming cost V 0 bases and J 0 bases, with 11 bases left between them. CDR1 is MGHDK, CDR2 SYGVNS, per germline. The CDR3 length is 16 residues. The CDR3 nucleotides read TGTGCCAGCAGTGAATACGCGGGGGAAGCTAACTATGGCTACACCTTC. This encodes CASSEYAGEANYGYTF.

This clone was seen a single time. V usage is TRBV28 and J usage is TRBJ2-5; D call uncertain. This CDR3 comprises 14 residues. V lost 3 bases, J lost 0 bases, and 8 bases lay in between. Germline V gene data show CDR1 as MDHEN and CDR2 as SYDVKM. CDR3 residues: CASSFGSDQETQYF. The CDR3 DNA is TGTGCCAGCAGTTTCGGTTCCGACCAAGAGACCCAGTACTTC.

The chain is built from TRBV19 and TRBJ2-2; D possibly corresponds to TRBD2 (5 bases). The length of the CDR3 is 13 residues. V lost 5 bases, J lost 4 bases, and 8 bases lay in between. Germline loops: CDR1 LNHDA, CDR2 SQIVND (reference sequence). DNA of the CDR3: TGTGCCAGTAGTCGAACTAGCACCGGGGAGCTGTTTTTT. Encoded protein: CASSRTSTGELFF. Using reference TRBV19 and TRBJ2-2 for the parts outside the CDR3, the full variable domain is DGGITQSPKYLFRKEGQNVTLSCEQNLNHDAMYWYRQDPGQGLRLIYYSQIVNDFQKGDIAEGYSVSREKKESFPLTVTSAQKNPTAFYLCASSRTSTGELFFGEGSRLTVL.

V gene TRBV14 combines with J gene TRBJ2-7, with 14 positions matching TRBD2. CDR1 SGHDN and CDR2 FVKESK come from the germline V gene. This CDR3 spans 18 amino acids. Trimming took 4 bases from V and 3 from J; bases not matched to a gene: 11. The CDR3 nucleotides are TGTGCCAGCAGCCTGGCCGGGACTAGCGGGAGTAGGGGCTACGAGCAGTACTTC. Its protein is CASSLAGTSGSRGYEQYF. Together with reference TRBV14 and TRBJ2-7, the CDR3 gives the full variable domain: EAGVTQFPSHSVIEKGQTVTLRCDPISGHDNLYWYRRVMGKEIKFLLHFVKESKQDESGMPNNRFLAERTGGTYSTLKVQPAELEDSGVYFCASSLAGTSGSRGYEQYFGPGTRLTVT.

This sequence joins TRBV4-1 and TRBJ2-7; TRBD2 matches at 11 bases. CDR1 and CDR2 from the germline V gene are MGHRA and YSYEKL. The CDR3 has 17 amino acids. Trimming removed 3 bases from V and 9 bases from J; junction bases left unmatched: 16. The CDR3 loop is CASSHENPGLAAPRQYF. CDR3 nucleotide sequence: TGCGCCAGCAGCCACGAAAATCCGGGACTAGCGGCCCCCCGGCAGTACTTC.